The subject of this entry is one T cell receptor (beta chain). In the same sample, other DNA sequences code for this CDR3. The data are from a study of shared clonotypes between healthy human individuals. At a deep level, the assay was run. Several immunoSEQ plates held equal portions of the genomic DNA taken from each subset. TCRdb's copy holds only in-frame clones and misses some; the assay was immunoSEQ multiplex PCR. The sample holds 2 million to 2.5 million clones, roughly 93% seen once. The receptor was derived from a man aged 18-30 years in good health. Some clones in this sample may be carry-over from other donors' samples. Sequencing was performed on naive CD4+ T cells from PBMCs. Subset here: CD45RA+ positively selected.

The CDR3 coding sequence is TGTGCCAGCAGTTACGAGGGGGGCACAGATACGCAGTATTTT. Its protein product is CASSYEGGTDTQYF. The rearrangement links TRBV6-5 to TRBJ2-3; D possibly corresponds to TRBD1 (6 bases). Trimming took off 2 bases at V and 1 base at J, with 7 bases between the two ends. Germline loops: CDR1 MNHEY, CDR2 SVGAGI. This CDR3 region has 14 residues.